This TCR beta chain was profiled in a study of T cells in Graves' hyperthyroidism and ophthalmopathy. This clonotype is medium-sized. The V gene's germline CDR1 is SQVTM and CDR2 ANQGSEA. V gave up 3 bases and J gave up 7 bases, with 7 bases separating them. The CDR3 extends over 11 amino acids. Amplification yielded TCR beta CDR3 regions, with RNA transcripts as the source. The primer set for the first-round RT-PCR of the TCR CDR3 was HTBI. In TCRdb, the multiplex PCR reads were re-called with MiXCR into one record per CDR3 protein. The sample yields about 53,000 distinct CDR3 sequences, 49% seen once.

The chain combines TRBV29-1 with TRBJ2-1; D might be TRBD1 (6 bases). This TCR was recovered from a woman in her 30s with Graves' ophthalmopathy. Specimen: blood. The CDR3 here is CSVDRGNEQFF. Written as DNA, the CDR3 is TGCAGCGTTGACAGGGGTAATGAGCAGTTCTTC.